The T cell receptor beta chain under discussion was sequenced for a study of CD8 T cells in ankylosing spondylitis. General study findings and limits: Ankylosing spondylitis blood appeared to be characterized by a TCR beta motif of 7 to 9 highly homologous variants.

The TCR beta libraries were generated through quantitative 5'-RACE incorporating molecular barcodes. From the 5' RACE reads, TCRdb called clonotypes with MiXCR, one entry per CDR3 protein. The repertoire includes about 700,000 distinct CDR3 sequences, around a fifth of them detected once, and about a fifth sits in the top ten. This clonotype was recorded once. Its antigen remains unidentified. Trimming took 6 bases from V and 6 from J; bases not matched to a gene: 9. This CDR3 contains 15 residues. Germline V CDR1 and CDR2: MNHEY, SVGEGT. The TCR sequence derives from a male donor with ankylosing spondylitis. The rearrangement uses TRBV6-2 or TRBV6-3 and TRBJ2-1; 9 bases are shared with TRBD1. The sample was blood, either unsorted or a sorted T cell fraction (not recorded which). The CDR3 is CASSAAGTGTNEQFF. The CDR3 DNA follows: TGTGCCAGCAGCGCGGCCGGGACAGGGACCAATGAGCAGTTCTTC.